The clone carrying this TCR beta chain showed up many times. No antigen is known for it. The data derive from a study of read filtering for tumor transcriptome and immune sequencing. Looking at the study overall: Per sample, TCR-region reads ranged about 3.5 to 11 million by IR-seq, roughly 80 to 1273 by RNA-seq.

Molecular barcoded adaptors covering alpha/delta and beta/gamma chains were used on around 400 ng RNA. TCRdb re-analysed the reads in MiXCR, keeping a single row per CDR3 protein. The data contain tens of thousands of distinct CDR3 sequences, roughly 15% of them singletons. This CDR3 contains 13 residues. Germline values: CDR1 SGHNT, CDR2 YYREEE (reference sequence). V lost 2 bases to trimming and J lost 5 bases, with 11 bases between them. Whole-study results and caveats: In IR-seq, single-read clonotypes were about 80% of clonotypes but approximately 3.5% of reads.

The rearrangement uses TRBV5-4 and TRBJ2-7; no definite D call. The clonotype comes from a donor aged 40 or older with multiple myeloma. Sequenced input: a population of CD138-negative cells sorted from bone marrow. CDR3 region: CASSFYSSDEQYF. In DNA, the CDR3 is TGTGCCAGCAGCTTCTACAGCTCGGACGAGCAGTACTTC.